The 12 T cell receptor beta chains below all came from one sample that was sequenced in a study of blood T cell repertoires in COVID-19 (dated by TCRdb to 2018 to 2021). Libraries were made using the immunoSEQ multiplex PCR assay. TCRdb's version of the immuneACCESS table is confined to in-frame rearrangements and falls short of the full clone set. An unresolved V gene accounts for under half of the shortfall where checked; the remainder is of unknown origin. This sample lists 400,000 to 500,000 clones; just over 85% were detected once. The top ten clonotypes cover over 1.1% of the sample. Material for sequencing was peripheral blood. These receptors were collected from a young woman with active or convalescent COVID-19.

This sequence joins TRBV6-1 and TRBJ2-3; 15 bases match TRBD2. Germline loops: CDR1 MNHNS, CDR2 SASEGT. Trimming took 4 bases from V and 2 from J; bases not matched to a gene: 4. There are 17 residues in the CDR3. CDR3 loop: CASSGGLAGGPTDTQYF. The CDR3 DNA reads TGTGCCAGCAGTGGGGGACTAGCGGGGGGTCCCACAGATACGCAGTATTTT.

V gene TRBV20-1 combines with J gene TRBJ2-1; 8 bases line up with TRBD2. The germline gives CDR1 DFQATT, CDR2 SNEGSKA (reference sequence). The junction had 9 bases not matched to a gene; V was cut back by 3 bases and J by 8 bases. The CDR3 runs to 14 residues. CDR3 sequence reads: CSASTQRELDEQFF. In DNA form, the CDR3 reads TGCAGTGCTAGTACCCAGCGGGAGCTCGATGAGCAGTTCTTC.

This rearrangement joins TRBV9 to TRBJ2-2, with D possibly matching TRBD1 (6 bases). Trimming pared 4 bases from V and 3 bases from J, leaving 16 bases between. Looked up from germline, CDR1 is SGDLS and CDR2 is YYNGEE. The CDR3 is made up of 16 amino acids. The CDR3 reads CASSPRGGSDTGELFF. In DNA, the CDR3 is TGTGCCAGCAGCCCCAGGGGCGGGTCGGACACCGGGGAGCTGTTTTTT.

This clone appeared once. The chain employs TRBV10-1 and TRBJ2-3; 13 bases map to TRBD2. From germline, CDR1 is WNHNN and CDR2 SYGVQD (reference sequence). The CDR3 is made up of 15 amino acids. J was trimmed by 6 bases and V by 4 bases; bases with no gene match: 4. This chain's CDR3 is CASSGTSGSGDTQYF. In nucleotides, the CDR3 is TGCGCCAGCAGTGGGACTAGCGGGAGTGGGGATACGCAGTATTTT.

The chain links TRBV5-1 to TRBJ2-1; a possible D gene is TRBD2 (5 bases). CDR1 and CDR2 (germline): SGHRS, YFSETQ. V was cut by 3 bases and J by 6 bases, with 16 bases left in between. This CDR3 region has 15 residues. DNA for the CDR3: TGCGCCAGCAGCTCCGGGATTAGCCGAACCAATGAGCAGTTCTTC. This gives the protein CASSSGISRTNEQFF.

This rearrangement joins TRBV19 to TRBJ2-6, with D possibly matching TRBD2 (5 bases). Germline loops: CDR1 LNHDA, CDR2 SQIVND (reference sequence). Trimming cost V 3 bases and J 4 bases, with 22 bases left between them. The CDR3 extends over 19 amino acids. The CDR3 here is CASSIFLPRVTGGANVLTF. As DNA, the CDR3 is TGTGCCAGTAGTATTTTTTTGCCCCGGGTTACGGGGGGGGCCAACGTCCTGACTTTC. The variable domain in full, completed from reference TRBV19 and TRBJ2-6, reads DGGITQSPKYLFRKEGQNVTLSCEQNLNHDAMYWYRQDPGQGLRLIYYSQIVNDFQKGDIAEGYSVSREKKESFPLTVTSAQKNPTAFYLCASSIFLPRVTGGANVLTFGAGSRLTVL.

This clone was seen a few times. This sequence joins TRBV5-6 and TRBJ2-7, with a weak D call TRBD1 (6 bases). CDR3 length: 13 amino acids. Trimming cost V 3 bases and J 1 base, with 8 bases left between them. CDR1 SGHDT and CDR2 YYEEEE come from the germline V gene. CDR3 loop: CASSSDRSYEQYF. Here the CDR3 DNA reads TGTGCCAGCAGCTCCGACAGGTCCTACGAGCAGTACTTC.

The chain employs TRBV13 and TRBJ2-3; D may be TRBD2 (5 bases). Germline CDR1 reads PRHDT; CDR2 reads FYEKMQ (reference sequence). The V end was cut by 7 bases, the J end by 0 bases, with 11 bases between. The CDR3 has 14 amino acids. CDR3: CASTRAGSTDTQYF. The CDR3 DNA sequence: TGTGCCAGCACGAGGGCTGGAAGCACAGATACGCAGTATTTT. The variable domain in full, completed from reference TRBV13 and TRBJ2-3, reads AAGVIQSPRHLIKEKRETATLKCYPIPRHDTVYWYQQGPGQDPQFLISFYEKMQSDKGSIPDRFSAQQFSDYHSELNMSSLELGDSALYFCASTRAGSTDTQYFGPGTRLTVL.

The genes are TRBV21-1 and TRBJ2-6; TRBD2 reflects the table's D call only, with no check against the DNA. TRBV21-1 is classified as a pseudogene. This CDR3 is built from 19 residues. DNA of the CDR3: TGTGCCAGCAGCAAAGTTGAAGGGAGGGACCCTTCTGGGGCCAACGTCCTGACTTTC. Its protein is CASSKVEGRDPSGANVLTF.

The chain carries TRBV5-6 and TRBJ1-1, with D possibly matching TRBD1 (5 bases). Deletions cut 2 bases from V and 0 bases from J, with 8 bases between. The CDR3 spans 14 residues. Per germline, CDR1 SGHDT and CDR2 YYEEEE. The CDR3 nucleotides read TGTGCCAGCAGCTTCACAGGCCTGAACACTGAAGCTTTCTTT. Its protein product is CASSFTGLNTEAFF.

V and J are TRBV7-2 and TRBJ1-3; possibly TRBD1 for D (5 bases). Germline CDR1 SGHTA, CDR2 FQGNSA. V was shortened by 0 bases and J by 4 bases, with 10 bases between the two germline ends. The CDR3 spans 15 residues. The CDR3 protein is CASSLARARGNTIYF. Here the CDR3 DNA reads TGTGCCAGCAGCTTAGCCAGGGCCCGGGGAAACACCATATATTTT.

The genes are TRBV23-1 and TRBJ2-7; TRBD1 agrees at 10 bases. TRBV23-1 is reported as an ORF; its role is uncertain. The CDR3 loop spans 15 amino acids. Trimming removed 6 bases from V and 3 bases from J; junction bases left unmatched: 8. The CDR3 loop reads CASRPRDRGLYEQYF. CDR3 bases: TGCGCCAGCAGACCCCGGGACAGGGGTCTCTACGAGCAGTACTTC.